The 25 T cell receptor beta chains listed next were all sequenced from one sample in a study of OX40 agonist ivuxolimab in advanced cancers. The data were produced by immunoSEQ multiplex PCR, yet TCRdb's version contains in-frame clones alone and is incomplete. The table includes roughly 89,000 clones, roughly 86% detected once. Specimen: CD4+ or CD8+ T cells sorted from blood, collected in a trial of the OX40 agonist ivuxolimab. Receptors were obtained from an adult with an advanced solid tumor such as melanoma, head and neck, liver or kidney cancer.

V is TRBV5-1 and J is TRBJ2-1; 10 positions agree with TRBD1. The CDR3 is 18 residues long. J gave up 0 bases and V 2 bases, and 8 bases lay outside the gene matches. CDR1 SGHRS and CDR2 YFSETQ come from the germline V gene. CDR3 coding DNA: TGCGCCAGCAGCTTCAGGACAGGGGGTATTGGCTCCTACAATGAGCAGTTCTTC. This codes for CASSFRTGGIGSYNEQFF.

This clone was recorded only once. V and J are TRBV21-1 and TRBJ2-3; TRBD2, the table's D call, lacks a check against the DNA. TRBV21-1 is described as a pseudogene. The CDR3 totals 17 residues. The CDR3 nucleotides read TGTGCCAGCAGCATGTGCAACACCCGAGGACTCACAGATACGCAGTATTTT. It yields the protein CASSMCNTRGLTDTQYF.

Remarks on this clone: The junction departs from the called germline gene at one end, perhaps through a read error. J is TRBJ2-5 and V is TRBV7-7; maybe TRBD1 (6 bases). Germline assignment: CDR1 SSHAT and CDR2 FNYEAQ (reference sequence). This CDR3 has 13 residues. The CDR3 region is CASSTGYQETQYF. CDR3 in DNA: TGTGCTAGCAGCACAGGGTACCAAGAGACCCAGTACTTC.

The chain links TRBV5-8 to TRBJ2-3, with TRBD2 matching 11 bases. The CDR3 spans 14 residues. Looked up from germline, CDR1 is SGHTS and CDR2 is YDEGEE. V lost 4 bases, J lost 5 bases, and 3 bases stayed unmatched. CDR3 DNA sequence: TGTGCCAGCAGCCGACTAGCGGGAAAAGATACGCAGTATTTT. Translated, it gives CASSRLAGKDTQYF.

This clone was observed a handful of times. This sequence joins TRBV7-9 and TRBJ1-2; 7 positions agree with TRBD1. With V trimmed by 5 bases and J by 8 bases, 8 bases remained unmatched. The germline gives CDR1 SEHNR, CDR2 FQNEAQ (reference sequence). The CDR3 consists of 13 residues. The CDR3 sequence: CASSGQVREGYTF. The CDR3, as DNA: TGTGCCAGCAGCGGACAGGTTAGGGAAGGCTACACCTTC.

The V and J genes are TRBV4-3 and TRBJ1-1, with D tentatively TRBD1 (5 bases). Per the germline V gene, CDR1 is LGHNA and CDR2 is YSLEER. V lost 0 bases to trimming and J lost 5 bases, with 19 bases between them. The CDR3 runs 17 residues. The CDR3 reads CASSQEIAGRSMTEAFF. The CDR3 DNA reads TGCGCCAGCAGCCAAGAAATTGCAGGGCGGTCTATGACTGAAGCTTTCTTT.

Of note for this clone: One end of the junction does not line up with germline, which may come from a read error. The V call is TRBV7-7, the J call TRBJ1-1; 7 bases are shared with TRBD1. Germline V lookup: CDR1 SSHAT, CDR2 FNYEAQ (reference sequence). This CDR3 spans 13 amino acids. The CDR3 nucleotides read TGTGCTAGCAGCTTACACAGGGGAACTGAAGCTTTCTTT. Protein sequence: CASSLHRGTEAFF.

This rearrangement joins TRBV10-2 to TRBJ1-1; 7 nucleotides line up with TRBD1. The CDR3 loop spans 15 amino acids. Unmatched junction bases numbered 9, after V lost 8 bases and J lost 0 bases. Germline V gene lookup returns CDR1 WSHSY and CDR2 SAAADI. The CDR3 DNA sequence: TGCGCCAGCTCTACGGGACAGTCCTTGAACACTGAAGCTTTCTTT. Encoded protein: CASSTGQSLNTEAFF.

The genes are TRBV19 and TRBJ2-1; D is perhaps TRBD2 (6 bases). The germline CDR1 and CDR2 sequences are LNHDA and SQIVND (reference sequence). The CDR3 consists of 15 residues. The V end lost 4 bases, the J end lost 0 bases, and 10 bases lay between the germline ends. For the CDR3, the DNA is TGTGCCAGTAGTACCCTGGACTACTCCTACAATGAGCAGTTCTTC. It specifies CASSTLDYSYNEQFF.

With regard to this clone: At one of its ends the junction is not consistent with the germline gene, which may arise from a read error. The V call is TRBV7-7, the J call TRBJ2-1; 9 bases align to TRBD2. This CDR3 has 15 amino acids. Looked up from germline, CDR1 is SSHAT and CDR2 is FNYEAQ (reference sequence). DNA of the CDR3: TGTGCTAGCAGCCCTCCTAGCGGGGTGAGCAATGAGCAGTTCTTC. This encodes CASSPPSGVSNEQFF.

This chain joins TRBV7-6 and TRBJ2-5; D gene unclear. The germline V gene encodes CDR1 SGHVS and CDR2 FNYEAQ. The CDR3 extends over 15 amino acids. The V end was cut by 5 bases, the J end by 4 bases, with 17 bases between. The DNA for the CDR3 is TGTGCCAGCAGCCCTACAGCGCCCCGGACAGAGACCCAGTACTTC. It encodes CASSPTAPRTETQYF.

The rearrangement links TRBV5-6 to TRBJ1-5; TRBD1 might be the D (5 bases). This CDR3 has 16 residues. The germline CDR1 and CDR2 sequences are SGHDT and YYEEEE. The V end was cut by 0 bases, the J end by 6 bases, with 16 bases between. The CDR3 bases are TGTGCCAGCAGCTTGGAAATTAGAGGGACGGGTCAGCCCCAGCATTTT. Protein product: CASSLEIRGTGQPQHF.

The chain couples TRBV27 to TRBJ2-1; perhaps TRBD2 as D (7 bases). Germline CDR1 is MNHEY and CDR2 is SMNVEV (reference sequence). CDR3 length: 17 amino acids. The V end lost 4 bases, the J end lost 0 bases, and 16 bases lay between the germline ends. In DNA form, the CDR3 reads TGTGCCAGCAGTTGGGGGGGCCTAAGCCTCTCCTACAATGAGCAGTTCTTC. Translating it yields CASSWGGLSLSYNEQFF.

The chain employs TRBV19 and TRBJ2-6; D possibly matches TRBD1 or TRBD2 (5 bases each). The CDR3 loop spans 17 amino acids. Germline-derived CDR1 and CDR2 are LNHDA and SQIVND (reference sequence). Trimming removed 7 bases at V and 2 bases at J, with 18 bases between. The CDR3 DNA follows: TGTGCCAGTAATCGGGGTGGGGGAACGGCTGGGGCCAACGTCCTGACTTTC. This sequence encodes CASNRGGGTAGANVLTF.

The chain is built from TRBV4-2 and TRBJ2-3; unclear D gene. The germline CDR1 and CDR2 sequences are LGHNA and YNFKEQ. The CDR3 contains 14 residues. The ends were cut back, 3 bases at V and 1 base at J, with 8 bases in the middle. Written as DNA, the CDR3 is TGTGCCAGCAGCCACGGCCAGGGCACAGATACGCAGTATTTT. It is translated as CASSHGQGTDTQYF.

This clone was detected a few times. The rearrangement joins TRBV5-4 to TRBJ1-1; D perhaps matches TRBD1 (5 bases). The CDR3 covers 14 residues. Germline CDR1 reads SGHNT; CDR2 reads YYREEE (reference sequence). Deletions cut 0 bases from V and 5 bases from J, with 11 bases between. CDR3 sequence reads: CASSLAGRGTEAFF. The CDR3 coding sequence is TGTGCCAGCAGCTTGGCCGGGAGGGGTACTGAAGCTTTCTTT.

This chain connects TRBV19 to TRBJ1-4; D is ambiguous. V lost 5 bases, J lost 0 bases, and 10 bases lay in between. From germline, CDR1 is LNHDA and CDR2 SQIVND (reference sequence). CDR3 size: 15 residues. CDR3 region: CASSVTDATNEKLFF. As DNA, the CDR3 is TGTGCCAGTAGTGTGACGGACGCAACTAATGAAAAACTGTTTTTT.

This clone was seen once. The chain combines TRBV27 with TRBJ2-3; 12 bases are a match to TRBD2. J was trimmed by 4 bases and V by 1 base; bases with no gene match: 3. Germline assignment: CDR1 MNHEY and CDR2 SMNVEV (reference sequence). There are 16 residues in the CDR3. The CDR3 is CASSLLLAGGPDTQYF. In DNA form, the CDR3 reads TGTGCCAGCAGTTTATTGCTAGCGGGAGGGCCAGATACGCAGTATTTT.

The chain employs TRBV11-2 and TRBJ2-1; D is undetermined. CDR1 is SGHAT and CDR2 is FQNNGV in the germline V gene. V shed 3 bases and J shed 0 bases, with 9 bases lying between them. The CDR3 covers 15 residues. CDR3 amino acids: CASSFSLFSYNEQFF. CDR3 DNA: TGTGCCAGCAGCTTTTCTTTATTCTCCTACAATGAGCAGTTCTTC.

This sequence joins TRBV6-5 and TRBJ1-2; D unclear. CDR3 length: 13 residues. Germline lookup yields CDR1 MNHEY and CDR2 SVGAGI. V dropped 0 bases and J dropped 6 bases, with 8 bases sitting between them. DNA of the CDR3: TGTGCCAGCAGTTACTCTAGAGTTCATGGCTACACCTTC. Amino acids: CASSYSRVHGYTF.

A few counts support this clone. The genes are TRBV19 and TRBJ1-3; possible D gene TRBD1, 5 bases. V lost 3 bases and J 0 bases, leaving 6 bases between the germline ends. The germline V gene has CDR1 LNHDA and CDR2 SQIVND (reference sequence). CDR3 length: 14 amino acids. The CDR3, as DNA: TGTGCCAGTAGTATGACAGTCTCTGGAAACACCATATATTTT. As protein: CASSMTVSGNTIYF.

This clone was detected only a few times. The chain recombines TRBV5-5 with TRBJ2-7; D is uncertain. Germline lookup yields CDR1 SGHKS and CDR2 YYEKEE (reference sequence). This CDR3 is built from 14 residues. V shed 4 bases and J shed 4 bases, with 15 bases lying between them. CDR3 sequence (DNA): TGTGCCAGCAGCGTCTTTTCAGTGGATTACGAGCAGTACTTC. Residues: CASSVFSVDYEQYF.

The V call is TRBV7-3, the J call TRBJ2-3; D is undetermined. Germline CDR1 SGHTA, CDR2 FQGTGA. V gave up 3 bases and J gave up 5 bases, with 18 bases separating them. The CDR3 sequence is 16 residues long. CDR3 sequence: CASSFGYTQWGDTQYF. CDR3 nucleotide sequence: TGTGCCAGCAGCTTCGGCTATACACAATGGGGAGATACGCAGTATTTT.

Only one count was recorded for this clone. This rearrangement joins TRBV25-1 to TRBJ1-6; no definite D call. Per germline, CDR1 MGHDK and CDR2 SYGVNS. CDR3 length: 16 amino acids. Trimming removed 0 bases at V and 9 bases at J, with 15 bases between. The CDR3 is CASSEYYGRSGSPLHF. The CDR3 DNA reads as TGTGCCAGCAGTGAATACTACGGAAGAAGCGGTTCACCCCTCCACTTT.

The chain uses TRBV2 and TRBJ1-1; 7 bases line up with TRBD1. The germline gives CDR1 SNHLY, CDR2 FYNNEI. The trim removed 6 bases at V and 5 bases at J, leaving 9 bases unmatched. CDR3 length: 14 residues. The CDR3 spells CASSRRGPGTEAFF. The CDR3, as DNA: TGTGCCAGCAGCCGGAGGGGGCCGGGGACTGAAGCTTTCTTT.